The 27 T cell receptor beta chains below were found in one sample sequenced in a study of T cells in Graves' hyperthyroidism and ophthalmopathy (dated 2019 in TCRdb). The method behind the library was multiplex PCR. TCRdb lists the instrument as Illumina HiSeq 2000. The TCR beta CDR3 regions were amplified from the RNA transcripts. The TCR CDR3 was subjected to a first round of RT-PCR using the HTBI primer set and the Qiagen OneStep RT-PCR kit. TCRdb redid the processing of the public reads, applying fastp at Q25 and MiXCR, and retained in-frame beta chains. Rows with a matching CDR3 protein are joined into one entry that keeps the most common DNA and genes. The sample table records 300,000 to 450,000 distinct CDR3 sequences; around 18% of these occur just once. The ten largest clones represent 35% to 50% of the sample. Sequencing was performed on blood. The receptors were gathered from a man in his late teens or twenties with Graves' ophthalmopathy.

This clonotype came up many times. V and J are TRBV12-3 or TRBV12-4 and TRBJ2-3; possibly TRBD1 or TRBD2 for D (6 bases each). This CDR3 has 15 amino acids. V was clipped by 7 bases and J by 0 bases, with 14 bases between them. This chain's CDR3 is CASTLRGDSTDTQYF. As DNA, the CDR3 is TGTGCCAGCACTCTAAGGGGGGATAGCACAGATACGCAGTATTTT.

This clonotype has only a few counts. The chain carries TRBV18 and TRBJ2-3; D possibly uses TRBD1 or TRBD2 (5 bases each). This CDR3 region has 14 residues. Germline V lookup: CDR1 KGHSH, CDR2 LQKENI. V lost 3 bases to trimming and J lost 8 bases, with 15 bases between them. DNA of the CDR3: TGTGCCAGCTCACCCGGGGACCTTCGGGTTACGCAGTATTTT. It encodes CASSPGDLRVTQYF.

This clonotype was picked up many times. This chain joins TRBV6-2 or TRBV6-3 and TRBJ1-1, with 8 bases matching TRBD1. J was trimmed by 1 base and V by 6 bases; bases with no gene match: 10. The CDR3 consists of 16 residues. Germline CDR1 and CDR2: MNHEY and SVGEGT. The CDR3 nucleotides are TGTGCCAGCAGCGACGCTGGACAGGGCGCGAACACTGAAGCTTTCTTT. This gives the protein CASSDAGQGANTEAFF.

The rearrangement links TRBV29-1 to TRBJ1-1; D is unclear. Germline-derived CDR1 and CDR2 are SQVTM and ANQGSEA. V was shortened by 7 bases and J by 1 base, with 10 bases between the two germline ends. CDR3 length equals 12 residues. The CDR3 coding sequence is TGCAGCGCGCGGGCCTCGAACACTGAAGCTTTCTTT. It is translated as CSARASNTEAFF.

This clonotype was seen more than once but under ten times. The chain couples TRBV7-8 to TRBJ1-5; TRBD1 aligns across 9 bases. Germline values: CDR1 SGHVS, CDR2 FQNEAQ. This CDR3 has 16 residues. J gave up 1 base and V 0 bases, and 1 base lay outside the gene matches. CDR3 coding DNA: TGTGCCAGCAGCTTAGCCGGGACAGGGAGCAATCAGCCCCAGCATTTT. Protein: CASSLAGTGSNQPQHF. Variable domain in full (rest from reference TRBV7-8 and TRBJ1-5): GAGVSQSPRYKVAKRGQDVALRCDPISGHVSLFWYQQALGQGPEFLTYFQNEAQLDKSGLPSDRFFAERPEGSVSTLKIQRTQQEDSAVYLCASSLAGTGSNQPQHFGDGTRLSIL.

The chain has TRBV28 and TRBJ2-5; 14 nucleotides line up with TRBD2. The ends lost 6 bases at V and 5 bases at J; junction bases unmatched: 5. Germline V gives CDR1 MDHEN, CDR2 SYDVKM. The CDR3 runs to 15 residues. The CDR3 region is CASRTSGGAQETQYF. CDR3 nucleotides: TGTGCCAGCAGGACTAGCGGGGGGGCACAGGAGACCCAGTACTTC. Using reference TRBV28 and TRBJ2-5 for the parts outside the CDR3, the full variable domain is DVKVTQSSRYLVKRTGEKVFLECVQDMDHENMFWYRQDPGLGLRLIYFSYDVKMKEKGDIPEGYSVSREKKERFSLILESASTNQTSMYLCASRTSGGAQETQYFGPGTRLLVL.

This sequence joins TRBV11-2 and TRBJ2-1; a weak D match, TRBD2 (5 bases). The V gene's germline CDR1 is SGHAT and CDR2 FQNNGV. Between the trimmed V and J ends, which lost 1 base and 7 bases, there was a span of 8 bases. CDR3 length: 13 amino acids. The CDR3 protein is CASSLALANEQFF. CDR3 sequence (DNA): TGTGCCAGCAGCTTAGCCCTAGCAAATGAGCAGTTCTTC.

The V and J genes are TRBV5-1 and TRBJ1-3; a weak D match, TRBD1 (5 bases). With 5 bases removed from V and 4 bases from J, the gap between germline ends came to 13 bases. Germline CDR1 is SGHRS and CDR2 is YFSETQ. This CDR3 is built from 14 residues. This CDR3 is CASRAGESGNTIYF. CDR3 nucleotide sequence: TGCGCCAGCAGGGCGGGGGAATCAGGAAACACCATATATTTT.

About this clonotype: A much larger clone is a single base away; this may be a read error. This chain uses TRBV6-1 with TRBJ1-2; D call uncertain. The germline CDR1 and CDR2 sequences are MNHNS and SASEGT. This CDR3 region has 15 residues. The CDR3 loop is CAGSAAPGLPIGYTF. The CDR3 DNA follows: TGTGCCGGCAGTGCCGCCCCAGGTTTACCTATTGGCTACACCTTC.

This clonotype was detected ten times or more. The rearrangement joins TRBV3-1 to TRBJ1-2, with 7 bases fitting TRBD1. The CDR3 runs 15 residues. V shed 0 bases and J 7 bases; nucleotides not matched to a gene: 8. Germline V gene sequence: CDR1 LGHDT, CDR2 YNNKEL (reference sequence). CDR3 sequence reads: CASSQDDREGAGYTF. CDR3 nucleotide sequence: TGTGCCAGCAGCCAAGATGACAGGGAAGGTGCTGGCTACACCTTC.

The table lists this clonotype with many counts. The V gene is TRBV7-9, the J gene TRBJ2-1; 8 bases agree with TRBD2. J lost 5 bases, V lost 5 bases, and 11 bases had no gene match. CDR3 size: 16 residues. Germline-derived CDR1 and CDR2 are SEHNR and FQNEAQ (reference sequence). The chain's CDR3 is CASSQPGGGAHNEQFF. The CDR3 region has the DNA TGTGCCAGCAGCCAGCCCGGGGGGGGGGCCCACAATGAGCAGTTCTTC.

This clonotype was seen a handful of times. The chain recombines TRBV6-6 with TRBJ2-5, with TRBD1 matching over 7 bases. Germline trimming cut 4 bases from V and 1 base from J; bases unmatched to any gene: 6. Germline loops: CDR1 MNHNY, CDR2 SVGAGI (reference sequence). The CDR3 is 15 amino acids. The CDR3 region is CASSSSGTVQETQYF. The CDR3 DNA follows: TGTGCCAGCAGTTCCTCGGGGACAGTCCAAGAGACCCAGTACTTC.

This clonotype has a count of ten or more. The chain links TRBV5-1 to TRBJ2-1, with D perhaps being TRBD1 or TRBD2 (5 bases each). V lost 1 base to trimming and J lost 7 bases, with 12 bases between them. The CDR3 contains 14 residues. The V gene's germline CDR1 is SGHRS and CDR2 YFSETQ. This CDR3 reads CASSLMGTTNEQFF. CDR3 nucleotide sequence: TGCGCCAGCAGCTTGATGGGGACGACAAATGAGCAGTTCTTC.

In its sample, this clonotype was seen many times. This chain joins TRBV6-1 and TRBJ2-7; 12 nucleotides line up with TRBD1. Per germline, CDR1 MNHNS and CDR2 SASEGT. Germline trimming cut 6 bases from V and 4 bases from J; bases unmatched to any gene: 7. The length of the CDR3 is 15 residues. Here the CDR3 reads CASREPGQGAYEQYF. The CDR3 nucleotides are TGTGCCAGCAGGGAACCGGGACAGGGGGCTTACGAGCAGTACTTC.

As concerns this clonotype: At one end the junction does not follow the germline gene, possibly because of a read error. This chain joins TRBV3-1 and TRBJ2-5, with TRBD2 identical over 11 bases. Germline V lookup: CDR1 LGHDT, CDR2 YNNKEL (reference sequence). The CDR3 covers 16 residues. CDR3 nucleotides: TGTGCCAGCAGACAAGGCGGGACTAGCGGCGGGGAGACCCAGTACTTC. Translated, it gives CASRQGGTSGGETQYF.

This clonotype has ten or more counts. CDR3 in DNA: TGCAGTGCCCGGACAGGGGGCCAGCCCCAGCATTTT. Translated, it gives CSARTGGQPQHF. The genes are TRBV20-1 and TRBJ1-5; TRBD1 agrees at 11 bases. CDR1 and CDR2 from the germline V gene are DFQATT and SNEGSKA (reference sequence). The trim removed 6 bases at V and 7 bases at J, leaving 2 bases unmatched. This CDR3 region has 12 residues.

The table lists this clonotype with a few counts. The genes are TRBV7-2 and TRBJ2-3, with D perhaps matching TRBD2 (6 bases). The V end lost 5 bases, the J end lost 2 bases, and 17 bases lay between the germline ends. The germline V gene has CDR1 SGHTA and CDR2 FQGNSA. The CDR3 consists of 16 residues. The CDR3 loop is CASSRGSAGATDTQYF. In DNA form, the CDR3 reads TGTGCCAGCAGCCGGGGGTCTGCGGGCGCCACAGATACGCAGTATTTT.

The V call is TRBV7-9, the J call TRBJ2-7; 7 bases align to TRBD2. J was trimmed by 1 base and V by 7 bases; bases with no gene match: 4. CDR1 is SEHNR, CDR2 FQNEAQ, per germline (reference sequence). The CDR3 covers 13 residues. DNA for the CDR3: TGTGCCAGCACCTCAGCGGGATCCTACGAGCAGTACTTC. This sequence encodes CASTSAGSYEQYF. Drawing the rest from reference TRBV7-9 and TRBJ2-7, the complete variable domain is DTGVSQNPRHKITKRGQNVTFRCDPISEHNRLYWYRQTLGQGPEFLTYFQNEAQLEKSRLLSDRFSAERPKGSFSTLEIQRTEQGDSAMYLCASTSAGSYEQYFGPGTRLTVT.

This clonotype was detected ten times or more. The V call is TRBV11-2, the J call TRBJ2-7; D possibly corresponds to TRBD1 (6 bases). The V end was cut by 5 bases, the J end by 6 bases, with 17 bases between. The CDR3 spans 14 residues. Germline V gene lookup returns CDR1 SGHAT and CDR2 FQNNGV. The CDR3 nucleotides are TGTGCCAGCAGCCCCCGAGCAGGGGATATCGAGCAGTACTTC. Translation: CASSPRAGDIEQYF.

This clonotype was counted ten times or more. The rearrangement uses TRBV11-2 and TRBJ2-1, with 9 bases that match TRBD1. The CDR3 extends over 12 amino acids. Trimming took 10 bases from V and 7 from J; bases not matched to a gene: 5. The germline V gene encodes CDR1 SGHAT and CDR2 FQNNGV. The chain's CDR3 is CATADRGNEQFF. The CDR3, as DNA: TGTGCCACCGCTGACAGGGGGAATGAGCAGTTCTTC.

The rearrangement uses TRBV28 and TRBJ2-5; TRBD1 aligns across 9 bases. Per the germline V gene, CDR1 is MDHEN and CDR2 is SYDVKM. This CDR3 is built from 14 residues. V shed 0 bases, J shed 7 bases, and the junction held 3 bases outside the gene matches. The CDR3 reads CASSLWGQGRTQYF. CDR3 sequence (DNA): TGTGCCAGCAGTTTATGGGGACAGGGACGGACCCAGTACTTC.

This clonotype has a count of ten or more. The chain employs TRBV2 and TRBJ1-1, with D maybe TRBD1 (5 bases). CDR1 and CDR2 from the germline V gene are SNHLY and FYNNEI. The CDR3 has 11 amino acids. Trimming took off 5 bases at V and 7 bases at J, with 8 bases between the two ends. The CDR3 sequence is CASSFTGEAFF. The CDR3 coding sequence is TGTGCCAGCAGTTTCACAGGTGAAGCTTTCTTT.

This clonotype was counted at least ten times. The V call is TRBV7-9, the J call TRBJ1-5, with unresolved D. CDR1 is SEHNR, CDR2 FQNEAQ, per germline (reference sequence). This CDR3 comprises 15 residues. V gave up 4 bases and J gave up 1 base, with 11 bases separating them. The CDR3 loop is CASSSPEDSNQPQHF. DNA of the CDR3: TGTGCCAGCAGCTCCCCGGAGGACAGCAATCAGCCCCAGCATTTT. The variable domain in full, with the rest retrieved from reference TRBV7-9 and TRBJ1-5, is DTGVSQNPRHKITKRGQNVTFRCDPISEHNRLYWYRQTLGQGPEFLTYFQNEAQLEKSRLLSDRFSAERPKGSFSTLEIQRTEQGDSAMYLCASSSPEDSNQPQHFGDGTRLSIL.

The chain has TRBV7-9 and TRBJ2-7; tentatively, D is TRBD1 (6 bases). The CDR3 totals 14 residues. Trimming cost V 5 bases and J 4 bases, with 15 bases left between them. The germline CDR1 and CDR2 sequences are SEHNR and FQNEAQ (reference sequence). This CDR3 is CASSPPGTFYEQYF. The CDR3 DNA sequence: TGTGCCAGCAGCCCTCCCGGGACATTTTACGAGCAGTACTTC.

The J gene is TRBJ2-5, the V gene TRBV12-3 or TRBV12-4; possibly TRBD1 for D (6 bases). The CDR3 covers 15 residues. V lost 5 bases and J lost 0, with 13 bases in between. The CDR3 nucleotides are TGTGCCAGCAGTCTTCAGGACAGATACCAAGAGACCCAGTACTTC. It encodes CASSLQDRYQETQYF.

The V and J genes are TRBV9 and TRBJ2-7, with 9 bases aligning to TRBD2. With V trimmed by 6 bases and J by 2 bases, 15 bases remained unmatched. Germline CDR1 is SGDLS and CDR2 is YYNGEE. The CDR3 is 17 residues long. CDR3 amino acids: CASNKNPERGETYEQYF. The CDR3 nucleotides read TGTGCCAGCAATAAAAACCCTGAGCGGGGGGAAACCTACGAGCAGTACTTC.

Only a few counts were recorded for this clonotype. The chain is built from TRBV28 and TRBJ1-4; D is perhaps TRBD1 (5 bases). Germline V CDR1 and CDR2: MDHEN, SYDVKM. This CDR3 spans 15 amino acids. Trimming stripped 3 bases from V and 4 bases from J, with 12 bases between. In nucleotides, the CDR3 is TGTGCCAGCAGTTTGTATTGGGGGAATAATGAAAAACTGTTTTTT. Protein product: CASSLYWGNNEKLFF.